This T cell receptor (beta chain) appears in the sequencing data of a study of tumor-infiltrating lymphocytes in oesophageal squamous cell carcinoma. To note about this clonotype: Mismatch with germline at one junction end may stem from a read error.

TCRdb redid the calling of the PCR reads with MiXCR, one entry per CDR3 protein. The table has approximately 11,000 distinct CDR3 sequences, roughly half seen once. Germline CDR1 SGHVS, CDR2 FNYEAQ. This CDR3 is 13 amino acids long. The chain has TRBV7-6 and TRBJ2-4; 7 bases are shared with TRBD2. Sequenced material: esophageal tumor tissue. The clonotype was recovered from a male donor with esophageal squamous cell carcinoma. The CDR3 spells CAISIGGRGAQCF. The CDR3 DNA sequence: TGTGCCATCAGCATCGGCGGGAGAGGCGCTCAGTGCTTC.